Listed below are T cell receptor beta chains from one sample, sequenced in a study of blood T cells in healthy people across ages. TCRdb used MiXCR to reprocess the 5' RACE reads, holding one entry per CDR3 protein. This table holds some 760,000 distinct CDR3 sequences, approximately 25% found once. The data also belong to a second study, concerning T cells of mothers and their children.

Sequencing was done on a sample of blood. All receptors come from a boy aged 5-17 years in good health. Each CDR3 is given with its conserved first and last residue. A D gene is named only where the DNA matches it firmly. Part of the rows lack a size; the others show once, few, many or a class for expanded clones.

15	-	TRBV18	TRBJ1-6	-	CASSPTGERDSPLHF	TGTGCCAGCTCACCGACCGGGGAGCGGGATTCACCCCTCCACTTT
12	-	TRBV19	TRBJ2-5	-	CASGVGQETQYF	TGTGCCAGTGGAGTGGGTCAAGAGACCCAGTACTTC
17	TRBD1	TRBV7-2	TRBJ2-5	-	CASSPRAQTGLLETQYF	TGTGCCAGCAGCCCCAGAGCCCAGACAGGGCTACTCGAGACCCAGTACTTC
13	-	TRBV5-1	TRBJ1-2	-	CASSLRDTYGYTF	TGCGCCAGCAGTCTCCGGGACACCTATGGCTACACCTTC
16	TRBD1	TRBV18	TRBJ1-5	-	CASSPTTGSSNQPQHF	TGTGCCAGCTCACCGACGACAGGGAGTAGCAATCAGCCCCAGCATTTT
10	-	TRBV29-1	TRBJ2-7	-	CSVATYEQYF	TGCAGCGTTGCTACCTACGAGCAGTACTTC
13	-	TRBV28	TRBJ1-6	-	CASRSGTGSPLHF	TGTGCCAGCAGGTCCGGCACGGGTTCACCCCTCCACTTT
14	-	TRBV29-1	TRBJ1-1	once	CSVEDQGGSTEAFF	TGCAGCGTTGAAGATCAGGGAGGGAGCACTGAAGCTTTCTTT
14	-	TRBV5-1	TRBJ2-7	few	CASSGGRDFYEQYF	TGCGCCAGCAGCGGGGGACGGGATTTCTACGAGCAGTACTTC
15	-	TRBV19	TRBJ2-5	-	CASSIVYGYQETQYF	TGTGCCAGTAGTATAGTCTATGGTTACCAAGAGACCCAGTACTTC
14	-	TRBV5-6	TRBJ1-1	-	CASSIDPGNTEAFF	TGTGCCAGCAGCATAGATCCTGGGAACACTGAAGCTTTCTTT
15	-	TRBV4-3	TRBJ1-3	few	CASSQRRGSGNTIYF	TGCGCCAGCAGCCAACGCAGGGGCTCTGGAAACACCATATATTTT
13	TRBD1	TRBV5-1	TRBJ2-3	few	CASSFRDRDTQYF	TGCGCCAGCAGCTTCCGGGACAGAGATACGCAGTATTTT
16	-	TRBV12-3/TRBV12-4	TRBJ2-7	-	CASSSHTGESSYEQYF	TGTGCCAGCAGTTCTCATACGGGGGAGAGCTCCTACGAGCAGTACTTC
16	-	TRBV5-1	TRBJ1-3	few	CASSLEMRVAGNTIYF	TGCGCCAGCAGCTTGGAAATGCGGGTAGCTGGAAACACCATATATTTT
14	-	TRBV2	TRBJ2-3	-	CASTVTPGPDTQYF	TGTGCCAGCACCGTAACCCCCGGACCAGATACGCAGTATTTT
15	TRBD2	TRBV24-1	TRBJ2-1	-	CATSDLVGGDNEQFF	TGTGCCACCAGTGATCTGGTTGGGGGGGACAATGAGCAGTTCTTC
16	-	TRBV24-1	TRBJ2-6	few	CATSDSTGTGANVLTF	TGTGCCACCAGTGACAGTACAGGGACCGGGGCCAACGTCCTGACTTTC
13	-	TRBV12-3/TRBV12-4	TRBJ1-2	-	CASSFLQGNGYTF	TGTGCCAGCAGTTTTCTTCAAGGAAATGGCTACACCTTC
11	-	TRBV29-1	TRBJ2-1	-	CSAEGLDEQFF	TGCAGCGCCGAGGGACTGGATGAGCAGTTCTTC
14	-	TRBV5-4	TRBJ2-5	-	CASGWVGQWETQYF	TGTGCCAGCGGCTGGGTCGGGCAATGGGAGACCCAGTACTTC
14	-	TRBV9	TRBJ2-5	-	CASSVGSRGETQYF	TGTGCCAGCAGCGTAGGTTCTAGGGGAGAGACCCAGTACTTC
16	TRBD1	TRBV7-6	TRBJ1-3	-	CASSLGSQGAGNAIYF	TGTGCCAGCAGCTTAGGCTCGCAGGGGGCAGGAAACGCCATATATTTT
17	-	TRBV29-1	TRBJ2-1	-	CSVEPAHLTAPYNEQFF	TGCAGCGTTGAACCGGCTCACCTGACAGCCCCTTACAATGAGCAGTTCTTC
13	-	TRBV27	TRBJ1-2	once	CASSPVGGGGYTF	TGTGCCAGCAGTCCCGTTGGAGGGGGGGGCTACACCTTC